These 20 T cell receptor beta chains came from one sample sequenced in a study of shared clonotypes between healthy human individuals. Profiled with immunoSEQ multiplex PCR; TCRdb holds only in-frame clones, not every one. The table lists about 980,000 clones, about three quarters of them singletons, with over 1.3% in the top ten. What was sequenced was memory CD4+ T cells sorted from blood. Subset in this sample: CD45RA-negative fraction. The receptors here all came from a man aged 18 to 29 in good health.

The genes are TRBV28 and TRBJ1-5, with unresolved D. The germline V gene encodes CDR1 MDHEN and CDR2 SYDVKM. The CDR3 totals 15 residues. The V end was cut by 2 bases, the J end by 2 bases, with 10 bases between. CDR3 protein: CASSLDGQGNQPQHF. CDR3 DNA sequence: TGTGCCAGCAGTTTAGACGGGCAGGGCAATCAGCCCCAGCATTTT. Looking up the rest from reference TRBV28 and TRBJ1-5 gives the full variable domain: DVKVTQSSRYLVKRTGEKVFLECVQDMDHENMFWYRQDPGLGLRLIYFSYDVKMKEKGDIPEGYSVSREKKERFSLILESASTNQTSMYLCASSLDGQGNQPQHFGDGTRLSIL.

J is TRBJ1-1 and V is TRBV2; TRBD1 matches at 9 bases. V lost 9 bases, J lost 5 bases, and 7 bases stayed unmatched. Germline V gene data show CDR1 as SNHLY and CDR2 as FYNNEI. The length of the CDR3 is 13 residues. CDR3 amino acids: CARGTTGGTEAFF. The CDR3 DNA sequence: TGTGCCAGAGGGACGACAGGGGGAACTGAAGCTTTCTTT. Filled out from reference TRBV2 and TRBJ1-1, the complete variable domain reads EPEVTQTPSHQVTQMGQEVILRCVPISNHLYFYWYRQILGQKVEFLVSFYNNEISEKSEIFDDQFSVERPDGSNFTLKIRSTKLEDSAMYFCARGTTGGTEAFFGQGTRLTVV.

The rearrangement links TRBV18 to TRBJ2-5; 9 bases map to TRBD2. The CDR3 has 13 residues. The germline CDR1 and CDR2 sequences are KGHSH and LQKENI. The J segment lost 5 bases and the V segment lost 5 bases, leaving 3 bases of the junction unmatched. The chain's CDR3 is CASSSLAGETQYF. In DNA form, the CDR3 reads TGTGCCAGCTCATCCCTAGCGGGGGAGACCCAGTACTTC.

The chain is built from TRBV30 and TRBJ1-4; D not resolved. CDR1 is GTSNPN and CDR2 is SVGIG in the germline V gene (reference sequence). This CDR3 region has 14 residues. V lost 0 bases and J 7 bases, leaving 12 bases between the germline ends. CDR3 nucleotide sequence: TGTGCCTGGAGTGTAATAGTCACCACTGAAAAACTGTTTTTT. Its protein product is CAWSVIVTTEKLFF.

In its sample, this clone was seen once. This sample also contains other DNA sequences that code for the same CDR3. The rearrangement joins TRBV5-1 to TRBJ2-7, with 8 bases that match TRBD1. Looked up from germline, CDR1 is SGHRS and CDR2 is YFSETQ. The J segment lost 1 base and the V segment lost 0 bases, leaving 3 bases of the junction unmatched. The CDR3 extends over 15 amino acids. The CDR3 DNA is TGCGCCAGCAGCTTGGACAGGGGGTCTTCCTACGAGCAGTACTTC. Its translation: CASSLDRGSSYEQYF.

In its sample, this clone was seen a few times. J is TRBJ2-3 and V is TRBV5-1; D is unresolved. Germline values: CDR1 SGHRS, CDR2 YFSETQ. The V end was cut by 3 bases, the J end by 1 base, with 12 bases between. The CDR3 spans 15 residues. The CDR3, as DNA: TGCGCCAGCAGCTCTCAGAACCTCGGCACAGATACGCAGTATTTT. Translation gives CASSSQNLGTDTQYF.

This CDR3 reads CASSFLGLAEGDSYNEQFF. The CDR3 nucleotides are TGCGCCAGCAGCTTCTTGGGACTAGCGGAGGGGGACTCCTACAATGAGCAGTTCTTC. This chain connects TRBV5-1 to TRBJ2-1, with TRBD2 matching over 11 bases. Germline V CDR1 and CDR2: SGHRS, YFSETQ. V shed 2 bases and J 0 bases; nucleotides not matched to a gene: 10. The CDR3 is made up of 19 amino acids. The full variable domain, completed using reference TRBV5-1 and TRBJ2-1, is KAGVTQTPRYLIKTRGQQVTLSCSPISGHRSVSWYQQTPGQGLQFLFEYFSETQRNKGNFPGRFSGRQFSNSRSEMNVSTLELGDSALYLCASSFLGLAEGDSYNEQFFGPGTRLTVL.

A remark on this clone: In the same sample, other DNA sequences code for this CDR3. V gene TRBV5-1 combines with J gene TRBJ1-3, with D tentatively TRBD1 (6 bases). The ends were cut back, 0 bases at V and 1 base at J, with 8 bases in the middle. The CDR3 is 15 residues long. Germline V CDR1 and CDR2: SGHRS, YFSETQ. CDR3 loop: CASSLEQGSGNTIYF. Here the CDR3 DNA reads TGCGCCAGCAGCTTGGAACAGGGTTCTGGAAACACCATATATTTT.

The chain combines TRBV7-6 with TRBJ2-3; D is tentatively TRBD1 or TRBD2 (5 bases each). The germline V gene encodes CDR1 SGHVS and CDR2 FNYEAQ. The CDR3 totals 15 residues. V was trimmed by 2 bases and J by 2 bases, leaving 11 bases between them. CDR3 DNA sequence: TGTGCCAGCAGCTTAATCTTCGGGGCCACAGATACGCAGTATTTT. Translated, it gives CASSLIFGATDTQYF.

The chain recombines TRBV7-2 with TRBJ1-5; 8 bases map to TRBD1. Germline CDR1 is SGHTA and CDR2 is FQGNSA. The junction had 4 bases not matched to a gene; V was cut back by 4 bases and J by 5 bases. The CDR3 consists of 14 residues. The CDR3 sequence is CASSSQGADQPQHF. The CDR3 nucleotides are TGTGCCAGCAGCTCCCAGGGGGCCGATCAGCCCCAGCATTTT.

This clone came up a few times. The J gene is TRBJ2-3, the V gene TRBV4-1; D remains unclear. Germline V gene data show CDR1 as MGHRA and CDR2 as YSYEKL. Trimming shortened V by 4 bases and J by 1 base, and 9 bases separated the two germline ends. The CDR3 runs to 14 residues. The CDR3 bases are TGCGCCAGCAGCCTAACCCAAGGCACAGATACGCAGTATTTT. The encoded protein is CASSLTQGTDTQYF.

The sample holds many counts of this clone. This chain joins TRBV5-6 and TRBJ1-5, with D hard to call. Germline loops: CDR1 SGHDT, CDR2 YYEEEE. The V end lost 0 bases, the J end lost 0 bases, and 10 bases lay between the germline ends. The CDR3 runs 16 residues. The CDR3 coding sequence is TGTGCCAGCAGCTTGGCCGTGGGATATAGCAATCAGCCCCAGCATTTT. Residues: CASSLAVGYSNQPQHF.

As DNA, the CDR3 is TGTGCCTGGGTTGATCTAGCGGGAGCCTACAATGAGCAGTTCTTC. This encodes CAWVDLAGAYNEQFF. The V call is TRBV30, the J call TRBJ2-1, with 10 bases identical to TRBD2. Germline CDR1 is GTSNPN and CDR2 is SVGIG (reference sequence). Trimming cost V 5 bases and J 2 bases; bases outside gene matches: 6. The CDR3 length is 15 residues.

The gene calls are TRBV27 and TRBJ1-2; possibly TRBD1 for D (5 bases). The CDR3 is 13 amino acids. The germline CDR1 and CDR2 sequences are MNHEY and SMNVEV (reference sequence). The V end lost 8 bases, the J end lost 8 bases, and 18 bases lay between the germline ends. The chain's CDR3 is CASGTAGVHGYTF. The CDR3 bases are TGTGCCAGCGGGACTGCGGGAGTTCACGGCTACACCTTC.

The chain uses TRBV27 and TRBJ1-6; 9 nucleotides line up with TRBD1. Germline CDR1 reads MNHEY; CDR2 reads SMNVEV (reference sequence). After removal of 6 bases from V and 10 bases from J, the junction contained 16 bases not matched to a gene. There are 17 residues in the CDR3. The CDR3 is CASSQRVPGQGGSPLHF. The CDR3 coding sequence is TGTGCCAGCAGCCAAAGGGTTCCGGGACAGGGAGGGTCACCCCTCCACTTT.

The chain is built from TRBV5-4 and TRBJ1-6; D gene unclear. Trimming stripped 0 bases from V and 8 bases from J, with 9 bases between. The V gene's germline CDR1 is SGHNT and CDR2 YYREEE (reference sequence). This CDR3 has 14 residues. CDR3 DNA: TGTGCCAGCAGCTTGGGTAGGGCAGATTCACCCCTCCACTTT. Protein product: CASSLGRADSPLHF. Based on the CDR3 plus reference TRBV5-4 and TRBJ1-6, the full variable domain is ETGVTQSPTHLIKTRGQQVTLRCSSQSGHNTVSWYQQALGQGPQFIFQYYREEENGRGNFPPRFSGLQFPNYSSELNVNALELDDSALYLCASSLGRADSPLHFGNGTRLTVT.

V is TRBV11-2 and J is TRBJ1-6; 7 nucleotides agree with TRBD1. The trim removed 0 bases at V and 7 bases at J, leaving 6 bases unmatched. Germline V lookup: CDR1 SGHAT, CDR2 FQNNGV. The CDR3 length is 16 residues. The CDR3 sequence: CASSLETGLRNSPLHF. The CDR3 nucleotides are TGTGCCAGCAGCTTAGAGACAGGGTTAAGGAATTCACCCCTCCACTTT.

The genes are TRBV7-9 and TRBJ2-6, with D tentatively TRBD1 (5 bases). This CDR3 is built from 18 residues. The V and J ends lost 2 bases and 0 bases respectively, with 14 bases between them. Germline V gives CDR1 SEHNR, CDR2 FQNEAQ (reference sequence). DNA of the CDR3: TGTGCCAGCAGCTTATTTGCAGGGTACAGCTCTGGGGCCAACGTCCTGACTTTC. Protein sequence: CASSLFAGYSSGANVLTF.

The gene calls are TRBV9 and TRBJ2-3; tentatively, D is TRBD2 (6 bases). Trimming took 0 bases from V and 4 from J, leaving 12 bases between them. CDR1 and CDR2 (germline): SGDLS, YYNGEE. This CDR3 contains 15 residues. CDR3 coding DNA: TGTGCCAGCAGCGTAGGGGCGGGGCTCTCAGATACGCAGTATTTT. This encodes CASSVGAGLSDTQYF. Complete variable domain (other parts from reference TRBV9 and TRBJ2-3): DSGVTQTPKHLITATGQRVTLRCSPRSGDLSVYWYQQSLDQGLQFLIQYYNGEERAKGNILERFSAQQFPDLHSELNLSSLELGDSALYFCASSVGAGLSDTQYFGPGTRLTVL.

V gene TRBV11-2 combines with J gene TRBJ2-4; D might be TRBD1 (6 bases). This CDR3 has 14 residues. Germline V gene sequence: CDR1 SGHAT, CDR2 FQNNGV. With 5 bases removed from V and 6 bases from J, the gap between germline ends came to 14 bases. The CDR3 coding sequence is TGTGCCAGCAGCCAAGGGGGTTTGGGAAACATTCAGTACTTC. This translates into CASSQGGLGNIQYF.